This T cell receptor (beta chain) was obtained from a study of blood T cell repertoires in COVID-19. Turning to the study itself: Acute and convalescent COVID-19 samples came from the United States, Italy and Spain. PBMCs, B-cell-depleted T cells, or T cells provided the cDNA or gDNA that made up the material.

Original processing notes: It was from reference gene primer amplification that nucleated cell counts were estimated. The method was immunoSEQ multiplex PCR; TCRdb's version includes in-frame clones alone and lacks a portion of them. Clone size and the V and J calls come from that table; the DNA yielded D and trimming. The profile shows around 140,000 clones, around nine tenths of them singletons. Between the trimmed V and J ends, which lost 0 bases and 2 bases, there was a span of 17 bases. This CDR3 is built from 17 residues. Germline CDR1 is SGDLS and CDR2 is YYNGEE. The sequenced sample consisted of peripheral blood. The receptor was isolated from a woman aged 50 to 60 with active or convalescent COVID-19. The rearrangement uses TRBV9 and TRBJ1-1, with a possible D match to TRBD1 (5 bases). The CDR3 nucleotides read TGTGCCAGCAGCGTAGAACCAGGGTGGTACTCAAACACTGAAGCTTTCTTT. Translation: CASSVEPGWYSNTEAFF. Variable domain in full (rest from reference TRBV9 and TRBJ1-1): DSGVTQTPKHLITATGQRVTLRCSPRSGDLSVYWYQQSLDQGLQFLIQYYNGEERAKGNILERFSAQQFPDLHSELNLSSLELGDSALYFCASSVEPGWYSNTEAFFGQGTRLTVV.